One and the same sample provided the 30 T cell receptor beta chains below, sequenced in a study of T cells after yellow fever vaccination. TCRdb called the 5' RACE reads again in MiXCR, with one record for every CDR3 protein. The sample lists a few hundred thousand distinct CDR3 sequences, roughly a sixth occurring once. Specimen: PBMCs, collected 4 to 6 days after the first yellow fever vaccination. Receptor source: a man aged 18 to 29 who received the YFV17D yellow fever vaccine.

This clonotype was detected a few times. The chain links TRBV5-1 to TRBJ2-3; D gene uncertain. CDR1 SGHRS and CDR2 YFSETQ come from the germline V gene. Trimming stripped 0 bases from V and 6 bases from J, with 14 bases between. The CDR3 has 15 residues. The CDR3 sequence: CASSLEGSSFDTQYF. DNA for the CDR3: TGCGCCAGCAGCTTGGAAGGCTCGAGTTTTGATACGCAGTATTTT.

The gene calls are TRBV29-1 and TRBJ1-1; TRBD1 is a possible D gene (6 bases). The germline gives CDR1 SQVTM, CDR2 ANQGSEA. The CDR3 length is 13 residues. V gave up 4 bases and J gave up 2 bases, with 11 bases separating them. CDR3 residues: CSVVGQFNTEAFF. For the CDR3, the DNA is TGCAGCGTTGTCGGACAGTTCAACACTGAAGCTTTCTTT.

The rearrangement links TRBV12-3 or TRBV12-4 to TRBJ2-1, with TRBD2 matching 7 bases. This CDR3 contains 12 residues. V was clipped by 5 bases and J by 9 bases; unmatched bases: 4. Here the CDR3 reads CASSAPGGEQFF. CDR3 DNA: TGTGCCAGCAGTGCCCCGGGGGGTGAGCAGTTCTTC.

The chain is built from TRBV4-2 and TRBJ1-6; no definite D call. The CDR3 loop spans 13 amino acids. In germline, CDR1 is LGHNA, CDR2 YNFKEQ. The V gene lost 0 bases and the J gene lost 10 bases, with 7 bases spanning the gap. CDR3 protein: CASSQDMESPLHF. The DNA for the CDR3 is TGTGCCAGCAGCCAAGATATGGAGTCACCCCTCCACTTT.

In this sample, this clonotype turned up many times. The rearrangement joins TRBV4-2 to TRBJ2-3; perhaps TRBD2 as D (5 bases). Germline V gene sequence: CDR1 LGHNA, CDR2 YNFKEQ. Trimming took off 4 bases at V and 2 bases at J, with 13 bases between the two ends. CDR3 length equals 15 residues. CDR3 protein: CASSREQRDTDTQYF. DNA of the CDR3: TGTGCCAGCAGCCGCGAACAGAGGGACACAGATACGCAGTATTTT.

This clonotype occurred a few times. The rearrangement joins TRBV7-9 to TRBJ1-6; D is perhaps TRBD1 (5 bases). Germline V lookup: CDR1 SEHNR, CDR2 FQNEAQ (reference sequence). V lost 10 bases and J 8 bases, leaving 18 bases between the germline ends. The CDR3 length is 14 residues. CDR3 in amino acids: CATADGAGDSPLHF. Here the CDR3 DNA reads TGTGCCACCGCCGACGGGGCTGGCGATTCACCCCTCCACTTT.

The CDR3 DNA reads TGCAGCGCCACAGGGGGCGCGGGTGAGCAGTACTTC. It is translated as CSATGGAGEQYF. V is TRBV29-1 and J is TRBJ2-7; the match to TRBD1 covers 9 bases. The CDR3 consists of 12 residues. The V segment lost 7 bases and the J segment 7 bases; nucleotides outside the gene matches: 8. In germline, CDR1 is SQVTM, CDR2 ANQGSEA.

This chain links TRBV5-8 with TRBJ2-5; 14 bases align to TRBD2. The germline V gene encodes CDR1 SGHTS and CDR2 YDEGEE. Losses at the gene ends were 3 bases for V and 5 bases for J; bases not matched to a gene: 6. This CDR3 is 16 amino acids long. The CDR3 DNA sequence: TGTGCCAGCAGCTCCGGGACTAGCGGGGGTGGGGAGACCCAGTACTTC. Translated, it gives CASSSGTSGGGETQYF.

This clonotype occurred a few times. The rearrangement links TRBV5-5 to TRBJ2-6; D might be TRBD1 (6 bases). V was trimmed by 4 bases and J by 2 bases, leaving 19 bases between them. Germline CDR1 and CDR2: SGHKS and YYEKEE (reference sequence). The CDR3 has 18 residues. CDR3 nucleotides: TGTGCCAGCAGCGAACTCCCCACAGGGTCGACTGGGGCCAACGTCCTGACTTTC. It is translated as CASSELPTGSTGANVLTF.

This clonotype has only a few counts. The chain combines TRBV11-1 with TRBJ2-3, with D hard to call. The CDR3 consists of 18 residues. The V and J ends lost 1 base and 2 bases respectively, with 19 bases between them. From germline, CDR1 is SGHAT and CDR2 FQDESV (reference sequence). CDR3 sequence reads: CASSLGGLAASFTDTQYF. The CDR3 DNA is TGTGCCAGCAGCTTAGGAGGTTTGGCCGCTTCTTTCACAGATACGCAGTATTTT.

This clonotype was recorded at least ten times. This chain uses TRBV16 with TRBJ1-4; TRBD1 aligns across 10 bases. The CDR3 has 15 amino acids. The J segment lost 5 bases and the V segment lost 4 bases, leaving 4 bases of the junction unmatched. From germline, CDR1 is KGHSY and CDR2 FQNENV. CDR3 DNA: TGTGCCAGCAGCCGACGGGACAGGGGAAATGAAAAACTGTTTTTT. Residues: CASSRRDRGNEKLFF.

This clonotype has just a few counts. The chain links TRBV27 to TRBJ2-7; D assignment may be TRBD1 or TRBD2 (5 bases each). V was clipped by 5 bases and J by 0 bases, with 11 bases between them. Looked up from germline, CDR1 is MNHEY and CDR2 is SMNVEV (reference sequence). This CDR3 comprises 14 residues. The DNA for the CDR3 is TGTGCCAGCAGTCGCGAGGGGATCTCCTACGAGCAGTACTTC. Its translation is CASSREGISYEQYF.

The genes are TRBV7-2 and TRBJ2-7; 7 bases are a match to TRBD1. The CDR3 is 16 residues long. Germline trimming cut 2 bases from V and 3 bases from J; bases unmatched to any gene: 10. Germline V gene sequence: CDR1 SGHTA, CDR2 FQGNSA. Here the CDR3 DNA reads TGTGCCAGCAGCTTATCTACAGGGGCGGTCGACTACGAGCAGTACTTC. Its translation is CASSLSTGAVDYEQYF.

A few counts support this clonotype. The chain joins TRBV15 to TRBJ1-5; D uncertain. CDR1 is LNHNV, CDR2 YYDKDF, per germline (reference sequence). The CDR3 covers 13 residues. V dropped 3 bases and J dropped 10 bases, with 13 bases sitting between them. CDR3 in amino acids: CATSSGPGSPQHF. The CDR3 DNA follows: TGTGCCACCAGCAGCGGACCAGGCTCTCCCCAGCATTTT.

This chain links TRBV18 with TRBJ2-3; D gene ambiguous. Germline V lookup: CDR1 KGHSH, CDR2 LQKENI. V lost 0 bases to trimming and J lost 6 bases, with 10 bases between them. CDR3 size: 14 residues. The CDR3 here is CASSPPGSRDTQYF. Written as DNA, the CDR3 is TGTGCCAGCTCACCACCAGGGTCGAGGGATACGCAGTATTTT.

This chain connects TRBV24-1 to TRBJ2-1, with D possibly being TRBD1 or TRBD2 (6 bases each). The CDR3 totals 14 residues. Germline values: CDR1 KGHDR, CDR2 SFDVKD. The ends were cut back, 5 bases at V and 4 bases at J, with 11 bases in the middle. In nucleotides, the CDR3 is TGTGCCACCAGTGCCCGAGGGGGGTACAATGAGCAGTTCTTC. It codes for CATSARGGYNEQFF.

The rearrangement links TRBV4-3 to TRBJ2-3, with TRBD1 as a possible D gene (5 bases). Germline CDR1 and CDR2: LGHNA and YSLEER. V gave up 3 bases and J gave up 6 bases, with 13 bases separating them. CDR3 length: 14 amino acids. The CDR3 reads CASSHAQGDDTQYF. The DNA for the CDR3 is TGCGCCAGCAGCCACGCCCAGGGTGACGATACGCAGTATTTT.

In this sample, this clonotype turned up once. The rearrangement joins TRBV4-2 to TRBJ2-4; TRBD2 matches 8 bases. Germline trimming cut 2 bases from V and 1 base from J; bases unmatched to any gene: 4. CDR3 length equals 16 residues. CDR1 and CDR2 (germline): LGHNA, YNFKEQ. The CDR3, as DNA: TGTGCCAGCAGCCAAAGGGCTAGCGGGGCCAAAAACATTCAGTACTTC. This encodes CASSQRASGAKNIQYF.

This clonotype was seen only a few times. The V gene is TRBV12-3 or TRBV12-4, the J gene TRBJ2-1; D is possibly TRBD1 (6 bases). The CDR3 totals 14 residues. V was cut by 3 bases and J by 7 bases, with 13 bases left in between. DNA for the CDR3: TGTGCCAGCAGTTTGGAACAGGGAAAGAATGAGCAGTTCTTC. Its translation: CASSLEQGKNEQFF.

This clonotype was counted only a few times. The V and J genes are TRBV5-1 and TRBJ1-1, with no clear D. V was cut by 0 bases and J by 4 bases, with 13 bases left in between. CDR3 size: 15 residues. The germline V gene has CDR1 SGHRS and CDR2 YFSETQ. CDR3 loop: CASSLDPGDGTEAFF. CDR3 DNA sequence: TGCGCCAGCAGCTTGGATCCCGGGGATGGCACTGAAGCTTTCTTT.

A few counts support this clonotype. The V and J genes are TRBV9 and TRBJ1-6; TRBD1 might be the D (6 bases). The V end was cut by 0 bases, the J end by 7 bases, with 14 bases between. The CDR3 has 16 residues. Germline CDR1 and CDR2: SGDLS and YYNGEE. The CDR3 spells CASSVDVRGGNSPLHF. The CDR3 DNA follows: TGTGCCAGCAGCGTAGACGTCAGGGGTGGCAATTCACCCCTCCACTTT.

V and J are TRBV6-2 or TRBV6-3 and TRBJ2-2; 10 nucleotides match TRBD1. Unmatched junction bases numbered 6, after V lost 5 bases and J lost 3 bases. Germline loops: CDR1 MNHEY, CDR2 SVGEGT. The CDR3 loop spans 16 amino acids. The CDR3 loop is CASSRRQGADTGELFF. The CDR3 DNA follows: TGTGCCAGCAGTCGGAGACAGGGGGCGGACACCGGGGAGCTGTTTTTT.

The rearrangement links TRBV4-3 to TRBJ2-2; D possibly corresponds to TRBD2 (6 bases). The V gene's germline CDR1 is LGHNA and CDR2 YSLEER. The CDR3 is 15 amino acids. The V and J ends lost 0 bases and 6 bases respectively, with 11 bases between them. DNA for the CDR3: TGCGCCAGCAGCCAAGATTGGAGGGTGGCCGGGGAGCTGTTTTTT. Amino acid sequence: CASSQDWRVAGELFF.

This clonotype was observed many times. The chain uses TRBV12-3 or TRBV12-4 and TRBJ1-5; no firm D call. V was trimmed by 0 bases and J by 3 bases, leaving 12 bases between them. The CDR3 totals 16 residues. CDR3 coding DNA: TGTGCCAGCAGTTTAGCGCCTCCGGGATCCAATCAGCCCCAGCATTTT. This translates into CASSLAPPGSNQPQHF.

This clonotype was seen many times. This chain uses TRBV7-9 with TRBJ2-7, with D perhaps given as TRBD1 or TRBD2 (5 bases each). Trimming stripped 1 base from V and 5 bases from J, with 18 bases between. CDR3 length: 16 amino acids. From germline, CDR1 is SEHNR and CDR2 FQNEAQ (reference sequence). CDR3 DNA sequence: TGTGCCAGCAGCTTAGGAACGACCGGGGCGGGCGACGAGCAGTACTTC. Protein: CASSLGTTGAGDEQYF.

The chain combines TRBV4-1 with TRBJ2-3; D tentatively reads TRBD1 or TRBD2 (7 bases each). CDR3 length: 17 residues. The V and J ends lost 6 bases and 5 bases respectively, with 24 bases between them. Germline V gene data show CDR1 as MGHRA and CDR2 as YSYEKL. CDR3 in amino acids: CASREMGRGPSGDTQYF. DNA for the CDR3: TGCGCCAGCAGAGAGATGGGGAGGGGGCCCTCGGGAGATACGCAGTATTTT.

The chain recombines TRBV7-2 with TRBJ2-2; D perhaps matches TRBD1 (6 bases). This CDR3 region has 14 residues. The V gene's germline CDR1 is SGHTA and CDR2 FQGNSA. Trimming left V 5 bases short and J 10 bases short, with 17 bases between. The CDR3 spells CASSPRQVPPELFF. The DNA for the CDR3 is TGTGCCAGCAGCCCTCGACAGGTCCCCCCGGAGCTGTTTTTT.

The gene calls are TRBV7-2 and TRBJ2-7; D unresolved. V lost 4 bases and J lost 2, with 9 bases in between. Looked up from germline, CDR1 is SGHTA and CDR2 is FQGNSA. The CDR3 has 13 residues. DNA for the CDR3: TGTGCCAGCAGCTACGTACGAACCTACGAGCAGTACTTC. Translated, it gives CASSYVRTYEQYF.

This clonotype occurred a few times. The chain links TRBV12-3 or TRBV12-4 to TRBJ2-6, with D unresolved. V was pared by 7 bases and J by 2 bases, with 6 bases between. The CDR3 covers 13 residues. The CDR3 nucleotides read TGTGCCAGCATTATCGCTGGGGCCAACGTCCTGACTTTC. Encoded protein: CASIIAGANVLTF.

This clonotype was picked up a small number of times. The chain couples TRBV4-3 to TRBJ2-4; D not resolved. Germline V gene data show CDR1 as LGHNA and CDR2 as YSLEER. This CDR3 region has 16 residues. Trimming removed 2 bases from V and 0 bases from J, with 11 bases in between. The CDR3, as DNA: TGCGCCAGCAGCCAAATGGTTACTCTAGCCAAAAACATTCAGTACTTC. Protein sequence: CASSQMVTLAKNIQYF.